This paragraph reports one T cell receptor beta chain. The antigen is undetermined. No DNA is shown, since the ends of the CDR3 on it are uncertain; the CDR3 is the one TCRdb lists. This sample was included in a study of Graves' ophthalmopathy and Graves' hyperthyroidism. Whole-study findings and limits: Blood was where most expanded thyroid clonotypes above 0.001 frequency also turned up.

Amplified material comprised TCR beta CDR3 regions derived from RNA transcripts. The first round was an RT-PCR with HTBI primers, and the second round was a multiplex PCR. TCRdb ran MiXCR on the multiplex PCR reads and lists one entry per CDR3 protein. This table has tens of thousands of distinct CDR3 sequences, roughly half appearing once. Sequencing was done on a sample of peripheral blood. The origin of this receptor is an adult woman with Graves' ophthalmopathy.

CDR3 in amino acids: CTSVGSGNTEAFF. The chain couples TRBV19 to TRBJ1-1; the table gives TRBD1 as D, unverified against the DNA. Germline V gene lookup returns CDR1 LNHDA and CDR2 SQIVND (reference sequence). From its first to its last residue, the CDR3 has 13 amino acids.